These T cell receptor beta chains were read from a single sample in a study of Graves' ophthalmopathy and Graves' hyperthyroidism. TCRdb recomputed calls from the multiplex PCR reads with MiXCR, one row per CDR3 protein. The data show a few hundred thousand distinct CDR3 sequences, under 25% seen once. Sequenced material: peripheral blood. Receptors originate from a woman aged 18-29 years with stable Graves' hyperthyroidism. Both conserved end residues are part of each CDR3. The D gene is left open where the match is weak. A row's size may be missing; if present it is once, few, many or a size class.

clone size: .; J gene: TRBJ1-1; D gene: .; V gene: TRBV4-2; CDR3 protein: CASSQDPPRAVIF; CDR3 DNA: TGTGCCAGCAGCCAAGATCCGCCTAGGGCAGTAATCTTT
clone size: .; J gene: TRBJ2-7; D gene: .; V gene: TRBV19; CDR3 protein: CASRRIGQKLYEQYF; CDR3 DNA: TGTGCCAGTAGGAGAATCGGACAGAAGCTATACGAGCAGTACTTC
clone size: .; J gene: TRBJ2-3; D gene: .; V gene: TRBV28; CDR3 protein: CASSSPTDTQYF; CDR3 DNA: TGTGCCAGCAGTTCCCCCACAGATACGCAGTATTTT
clone size: many; J gene: TRBJ1-5; D gene: .; V gene: TRBV7-8; CDR3 protein: CASSQDRNNQPQHF; CDR3 DNA: TGTGCCAGCAGCCAGGACAGAAACAATCAGCCCCAGCATTTT
clone size: many; J gene: TRBJ2-7; D gene: .; V gene: TRBV6-1; CDR3 protein: CASSENGRYEQYF; CDR3 DNA: TGTGCCAGCAGTGAAAACGGGCGGTACGAGCAGTACTTC
clone size: many; J gene: TRBJ2-5; D gene: .; V gene: TRBV11-2; CDR3 protein: CASSLALGQKETQYF; CDR3 DNA: TGTGCCAGCAGCTTAGCACTCGGACAGAAAGAGACCCAGTACTTC
clone size: few; J gene: TRBJ1-6; D gene: .; V gene: TRBV3-1; CDR3 protein: CASSSRDTMNSPLHF; CDR3 DNA: TGTGCCAGCAGCTCCCGGGACACCATGAATTCACCCCTCCACTTT
clone size: many; J gene: TRBJ2-5; D gene: .; V gene: TRBV29-1; CDR3 protein: CSVEGIGETQYF; CDR3 DNA: TGCAGCGTAGAAGGGATAGGAGAGACCCAGTACTTC
clone size: many; J gene: TRBJ2-7; D gene: .; V gene: TRBV7-2; CDR3 protein: CASSKIAGEQYF; CDR3 DNA: TGTGCCAGCAGCAAGATAGCCGGCGAGCAGTACTTC
clone size: few; J gene: TRBJ2-2; D gene: TRBD1; V gene: TRBV12-3/TRBV12-4; CDR3 protein: CASRKPGQAWAGELFF; CDR3 DNA: TGTGCCAGCAGAAAACCGGGACAGGCTTGGGCCGGGGAGCTGTTTTTT
clone size: many; J gene: TRBJ1-1; D gene: .; V gene: TRBV12-3/TRBV12-4; CDR3 protein: CASSPRQVLDTEAFF; CDR3 DNA: TGTGCCAGCAGTCCTCGACAGGTTTTGGACACTGAAGCTTTCTTT
clone size: many; J gene: TRBJ1-1; D gene: TRBD1; V gene: TRBV30; CDR3 protein: CAWSHRGSLYGAFF; CDR3 DNA: TGTGCCTGGAGTCACAGGGGATCTCTTTACGGCGCTTTCTTT
clone size: many; J gene: TRBJ1-2; D gene: .; V gene: TRBV19; CDR3 protein: CASSTFSGYTF; CDR3 DNA: TGTGCCAGTAGTACCTTTAGTGGCTACACCTTC
clone size: .; J gene: TRBJ1-2; D gene: .; V gene: TRBV12-3/TRBV12-4; CDR3 protein: CASSLGAPGYTF; CDR3 DNA: TGTGCCAGCAGTTTGGGCGCTCCTGGCTACACCTTC
clone size: many; J gene: TRBJ2-2; D gene: .; V gene: TRBV14; CDR3 protein: CASSRSLSGELFF; CDR3 DNA: TGTGCCAGCAGCCGCTCCTTATCCGGGGAGCTGTTTTTT
clone size: many; J gene: TRBJ1-6; D gene: .; V gene: TRBV6-4; CDR3 protein: CASKWDSYNSPLHF; CDR3 DNA: TGTGCCAGCAAGTGGGACTCCTATAATTCACCCCTCCACTTC
clone size: .; J gene: TRBJ1-1; D gene: TRBD1; V gene: TRBV12-3/TRBV12-4; CDR3 protein: CASSPAGDRGGSAFF; CDR3 DNA: TGTGCCAGCAGTCCCGCGGGGGACAGGGGCGGGTCTGCTTTCTTT
clone size: .; J gene: TRBJ1-1; D gene: .; V gene: TRBV2; CDR3 protein: CASSEVNSEAFF; CDR3 DNA: TGTGCCAGCAGTGAGGTGAACTCTGAAGCTTTCTTT
clone size: many; J gene: TRBJ1-1; D gene: .; V gene: TRBV19; CDR3 protein: CASTYRAGGTEAFF; CDR3 DNA: TGTGCCAGCACTTACAGGGCGGGCGGCACTGAAGCTTTCTTT
clone size: many; J gene: TRBJ2-7; D gene: TRBD1; V gene: TRBV4-2; CDR3 protein: CASSQETGFDDYEQYF; CDR3 DNA: TGTGCCAGCAGCCAAGAGACAGGGTTTGACGACTACGAGCAGTACTTC
clone size: .; J gene: TRBJ1-6; D gene: .; V gene: TRBV20-1; CDR3 protein: CSARNGSSYNSPLHF; CDR3 DNA: TGCAGTGCTAGGAACGGAAGCTCCTATAATTCACCCCTCCACTTT
clone size: many; J gene: TRBJ1-2; D gene: .; V gene: TRBV7-9; CDR3 protein: CASSVATDYGYTF; CDR3 DNA: TGTGCCAGCAGTGTGGCGACGGACTATGGCTACACCTTC
clone size: many; J gene: TRBJ1-1; D gene: .; V gene: TRBV4-2; CDR3 protein: CASSHRGENTEAFF; CDR3 DNA: TGTGCCAGCAGCCACCGAGGGGAGAACACTGAAGCTTTCTTT
clone size: few; J gene: TRBJ1-1; D gene: .; V gene: TRBV18; CDR3 protein: CASSRDSTWDTEAFF; CDR3 DNA: TGTGCCAGCTCCCGAGACTCCACATGGGACACTGAAGCTTTCTTT
clone size: many; J gene: TRBJ2-5; D gene: TRBD1; V gene: TRBV20-1; CDR3 protein: CSARGTGVEETQYF; CDR3 DNA: TGCAGTGCAAGAGGGACAGGGGTGGAAGAGACCCAGTACTTC
clone size: .; J gene: TRBJ1-5; D gene: .; V gene: TRBV18; CDR3 protein: CASSFDTRNQPQHF; CDR3 DNA: TGTGCCAGCTCATTCGACACACGCAATCAGCCCCAGCATTTT
clone size: few; J gene: TRBJ1-1; D gene: .; V gene: TRBV6-5; CDR3 protein: CASSYSPWQGRTEAFF; CDR3 DNA: TGTGCCAGCAGTTACTCCCCGTGGCAGGGAAGGACTGAAGCTTTCTTT
clone size: many; J gene: TRBJ2-5; D gene: .; V gene: TRBV6-5; CDR3 protein: CASSYARSSETQYF; CDR3 DNA: TGTGCCAGCAGTTACGCCCGGTCATCGGAGACCCAGTACTTC
clone size: .; J gene: TRBJ1-1; D gene: .; V gene: TRBV12-3/TRBV12-4; CDR3 protein: CASSSSGNMNTEVFF; CDR3 DNA: TGTGCCAGCAGTTCATCAGGGAACATGAACACTGAAGTTTTCTTT
clone size: many; J gene: TRBJ2-7; D gene: .; V gene: TRBV7-2; CDR3 protein: CASSLAGDRYEQYF; CDR3 DNA: TGTGCCAGCAGCTTAGCGGGGGACCGCTACGAGCAGTACTTC
clone size: once; J gene: TRBJ2-7; D gene: TRBD2; V gene: TRBV20-1; CDR3 protein: CSARDPLAGAHEQYF; CDR3 DNA: TGCAGTGCTAGAGATCCCCTAGCGGGAGCCCACGAGCAGTACTTC
clone size: once; J gene: TRBJ1-3; D gene: .; V gene: TRBV7-8; CDR3 protein: CASSLSTNTIYF; CDR3 DNA: TGTGCCAGCAGCTTAAGTACTAACACCATATATTTT
clone size: many; J gene: TRBJ1-6; D gene: .; V gene: TRBV6-1; CDR3 protein: CASSVQGFANSPLHF; CDR3 DNA: TGTGCCAGCAGTGTCCAGGGGTTCGCGAATTCACCCCTCCACTTT
clone size: many; J gene: TRBJ2-7; D gene: TRBD2; V gene: TRBV19; CDR3 protein: CASSPTWRENEQYF; CDR3 DNA: TGTGCCAGTAGTCCTACTTGGCGGGAGAACGAGCAGTACTTC
clone size: many; J gene: TRBJ1-2; D gene: .; V gene: TRBV19; CDR3 protein: CASSRTNYGYTF; CDR3 DNA: TGTGCCAGTAGCCGTACTAACTATGGCTACACCTTC
clone size: many; J gene: TRBJ2-7; D gene: .; V gene: TRBV7-9; CDR3 protein: CASSEPGSGGNEQYF; CDR3 DNA: TGTGCCAGCAGCGAACCCGGGTCGGGTGGCAACGAGCAGTACTTC
clone size: .; J gene: TRBJ2-5; D gene: .; V gene: TRBV28; CDR3 protein: CASRGRGFQETQYF; CDR3 DNA: TGTGCCAGCAGGGGCAGGGGATTTCAAGAGACCCAGTACTTC
clone size: many; J gene: TRBJ1-1; D gene: .; V gene: TRBV5-1; CDR3 protein: CASSLAARGSTEAFF; CDR3 DNA: TGCGCCAGCAGCTTGGCGGCCCGGGGGAGCACTGAAGCTTTCTTT
clone size: .; J gene: TRBJ2-5; D gene: TRBD1; V gene: TRBV10-2; CDR3 protein: CVSKTGGRETQYF; CDR3 DNA: TGCGTCAGCAAGACAGGGGGTCGGGAGACCCAGTACTTC
clone size: many; J gene: TRBJ2-5; D gene: .; V gene: TRBV6-5; CDR3 protein: CASSPGRQETQYF; CDR3 DNA: TGTGCCAGCAGTCCAGGGCGCCAAGAGACCCAGTACTTC
clone size: few; J gene: TRBJ2-3; D gene: .; V gene: TRBV20-1; CDR3 protein: CSASGQFTSTDTQYF; CDR3 DNA: TGCAGTGCTTCGGGACAATTTACTAGCACAGATACGCAGTATTTT
clone size: many; J gene: TRBJ1-1; D gene: .; V gene: TRBV6-5; CDR3 protein: CASSPPGAGAEAFF; CDR3 DNA: TGTGCCAGCAGTCCCCCTGGGGCAGGAGCTGAAGCTTTCTTT
clone size: many; J gene: TRBJ1-6; D gene: TRBD1; V gene: TRBV19; CDR3 protein: CASSIWDRGNSPLHF; CDR3 DNA: TGTGCCAGTAGTATTTGGGACAGGGGTAATTCACCCCTCCACTTT
clone size: many; J gene: TRBJ2-5; D gene: .; V gene: TRBV7-2; CDR3 protein: CASSLAVRGVETQYF; CDR3 DNA: TGTGCCAGCAGCTTAGCTGTCCGGGGCGTGGAGACCCAGTACTTC
clone size: many; J gene: TRBJ2-7; D gene: .; V gene: TRBV7-9; CDR3 protein: CASSIVDNAYEQYF; CDR3 DNA: TGTGCCAGCAGCATAGTGGACAACGCCTACGAGCAGTACTTC
clone size: few; J gene: TRBJ1-1; D gene: .; V gene: TRBV18; CDR3 protein: CASSPLSGTANTEAFF; CDR3 DNA: TGTGCCAGCTCACCCTTATCCGGGACGGCGAACACTGAAGCTTTCTTT
clone size: many; J gene: TRBJ2-7; D gene: TRBD2; V gene: TRBV12-3/TRBV12-4; CDR3 protein: CASSPIAGVGYEQYF; CDR3 DNA: TGTGCCAGCAGTCCCATAGCGGGAGTAGGGTACGAGCAGTACTTC
clone size: many; J gene: TRBJ2-6; D gene: TRBD2; V gene: TRBV5-4; CDR3 protein: CASSMGLAGAFGANVLTF; CDR3 DNA: TGTGCCAGCAGCATGGGACTAGCGGGAGCATTCGGGGCCAACGTCCTGACTTTC
clone size: .; J gene: TRBJ1-1; D gene: .; V gene: TRBV5-1; CDR3 protein: CASSLGRQLNTEAFF; CDR3 DNA: TGCGCCAGCAGCTTGGGAAGGCAATTGAACACTGAAGCTTTCTTT
clone size: few; J gene: TRBJ1-2; D gene: .; V gene: TRBV6-2/TRBV6-3; CDR3 protein: CASSYEDSYGYTF; CDR3 DNA: TGTGCCAGCAGTTACGAGGACAGTTATGGCTACACCTTC
clone size: many; J gene: TRBJ1-1; D gene: .; V gene: TRBV29-1; CDR3 protein: CSHLGATEAFF; CDR3 DNA: TGCAGCCACTTGGGCGCGACTGAAGCTTTCTTT
clone size: many; J gene: TRBJ1-6; D gene: TRBD1; V gene: TRBV27; CDR3 protein: CASRWTGRNSPLHF; CDR3 DNA: TGTGCCAGCAGGTGGACAGGGCGTAATTCACCCCTCCACTTT
clone size: .; J gene: TRBJ1-1; D gene: .; V gene: TRBV30; CDR3 protein: CAWTGLRNTEAFF; CDR3 DNA: TGTGCCTGGACGGGACTTAGGAACACTGAAGCTTTCTTT